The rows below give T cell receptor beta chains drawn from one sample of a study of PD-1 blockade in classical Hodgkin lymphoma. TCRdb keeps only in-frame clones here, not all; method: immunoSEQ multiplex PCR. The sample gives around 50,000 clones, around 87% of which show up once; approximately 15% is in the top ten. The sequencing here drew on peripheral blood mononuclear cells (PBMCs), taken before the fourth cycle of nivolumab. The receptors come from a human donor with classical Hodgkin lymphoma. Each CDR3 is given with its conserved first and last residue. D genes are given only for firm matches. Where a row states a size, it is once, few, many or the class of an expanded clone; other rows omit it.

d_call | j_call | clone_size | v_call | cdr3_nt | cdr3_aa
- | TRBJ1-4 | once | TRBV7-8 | TGTGCCAGCAGCTCGAACAGGGTAAAAGAAAAACTGTTTTTT | CASSSNRVKEKLFF
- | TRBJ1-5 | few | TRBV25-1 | TGTGCCAGCAGTGGGGCCAATCAGCCCCAGCATTTT | CASSGANQPQHF
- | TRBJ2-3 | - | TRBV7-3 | TGTGCCAGCAGCCAAGAAGACTCAGGGTGGCCAGATACGCAGTATTTT | CASSQEDSGWPDTQYF
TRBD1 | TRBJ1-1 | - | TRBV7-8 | TGTGCCAGCAGCTTCCCAGGGGGCACTGAAGCTTTCTTT | CASSFPGGTEAFF
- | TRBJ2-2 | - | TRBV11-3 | TGTGCCAGCAGGCAGCCTTCCAACACCGGGGAGCTGTTTTTT | CASRQPSNTGELFF
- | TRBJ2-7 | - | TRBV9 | TGTGCCAGCAGCAACGGACAGCCGACCTACGAGCAGTACTTC | CASSNGQPTYEQYF
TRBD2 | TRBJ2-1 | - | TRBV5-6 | TGTGCCAGCAGCCCTATAGCGGGAGCATGGTACAATGAGCAGTTCTTC | CASSPIAGAWYNEQFF
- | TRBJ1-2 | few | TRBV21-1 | TGTGCCAGCAGCAAGGAGGGGCGGCATGGCTACACCTTC | CASSKEGRHGYTF
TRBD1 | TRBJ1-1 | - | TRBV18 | TGTGCCAGCTCCCAGGGACAGGGAAACACTGAAGCTTTCTTT | CASSQGQGNTEAFF
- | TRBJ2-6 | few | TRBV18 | TGTGCCAGCTCAGGGCAGAGAGCCTCCCTCTCTGGGGCCAACGTCCTGACTTTC | CASSGQRASLSGANVLTF
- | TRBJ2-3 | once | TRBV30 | TGTGCCTGGAGTGTACGGCGGATTGGCACAGATACGCAGTATTTT | CAWSVRRIGTDTQYF
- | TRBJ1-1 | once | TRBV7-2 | TGTGCCAGCAGCTTAATCGGCGGTTACACTGAAGCTTTCTTT | CASSLIGGYTEAFF
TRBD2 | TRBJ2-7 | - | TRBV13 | TGTGCCAGCAGCTACCCTAGCGGAGACTACGAGCAGTACTTC | CASSYPSGDYEQYF
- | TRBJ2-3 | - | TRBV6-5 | TGTGCCAGCAGTTACGGACTCTTGGATACGCAGTATTTT | CASSYGLLDTQYF
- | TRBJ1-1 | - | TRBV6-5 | TGTGCCAGCAGGCTAAGCGGAGCCCTTGAAGCTTTCTTT | CASRLSGALEAFF
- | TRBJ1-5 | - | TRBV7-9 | TGTGCCAGCAGCTTAGAATCACCATCAGGGAGTCAGCCCCAGCATTTT | CASSLESPSGSQPQHF
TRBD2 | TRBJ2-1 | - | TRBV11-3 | TGTGCCAGCAGCTTAGATCGGCTAGCGGGAGTCGGCAATGAGCAGTTCTTC | CASSLDRLAGVGNEQFF
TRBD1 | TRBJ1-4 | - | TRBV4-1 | TGCGCCAGCAGCCCACCGGGACAGGTTAATGAAAAACTGTTTTTT | CASSPPGQVNEKLFF
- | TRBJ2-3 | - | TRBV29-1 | TGCAGCGTTTACAGTGCCTTCACAGATACGCAGTATTTT | CSVYSAFTDTQYF
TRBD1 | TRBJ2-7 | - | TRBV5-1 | TGCGCCAGCAGCTCCCGGGACAGGGGCTCCTACGAGCAGTACTTC | CASSSRDRGSYEQYF
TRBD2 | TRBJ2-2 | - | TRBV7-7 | TGTGCTAGCAGGACGAACCCCCCAGCGGGAGGACTCGACACCGGGGAGCTGTTTTTT | CASRTNPPAGGLDTGELFF
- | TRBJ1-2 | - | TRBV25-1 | TGTGCCAGCACCACCCAAGTAATGTATGGCTACACCTTC | CASTTQVMYGYTF
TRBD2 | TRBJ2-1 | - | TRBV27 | TGTGCCAGCAGTTTTCCTAGCGGTCGTACCAATGAGCAGTTCTTC | CASSFPSGRTNEQFF
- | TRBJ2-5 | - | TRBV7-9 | TGTGCCAGCAGCTCCGACTATCGAGAGACCCAGTACTTC | CASSSDYRETQYF
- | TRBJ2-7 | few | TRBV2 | TGTGCCAGCAGTGATTGGCAGACTCCCTACGAGCAGTACTTC | CASSDWQTPYEQYF
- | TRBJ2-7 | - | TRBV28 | TGTGCCAGCAGTTCCCCATTGGCGGGACGCGACTACGAGCAGTACTTC | CASSSPLAGRDYEQYF
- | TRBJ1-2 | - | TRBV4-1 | TGCGCCAGCAGCCCAAATCAGGGGATTGGCGGCTACACCTTC | CASSPNQGIGGYTF
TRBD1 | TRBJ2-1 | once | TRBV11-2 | TGTGCCAGCACCTTGGACAGGGCCAATGAGCAGTTCTTC | CASTLDRANEQFF
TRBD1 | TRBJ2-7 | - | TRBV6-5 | TGTGCCAGCAGTTACTTCAGGGGACAGTCCTACGGGCAGTACTTC | CASSYFRGQSYGQYF
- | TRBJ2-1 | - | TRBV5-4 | TGTGCCAGCAGCTTGACCCTTAGCTCCTACAATGAGCAGTTCTTC | CASSLTLSSYNEQFF
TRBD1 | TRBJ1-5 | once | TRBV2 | TGTGCCAGCACCCCGACAGGGGATAATAGCAATCAGCCCCAGCATTTT | CASTPTGDNSNQPQHF
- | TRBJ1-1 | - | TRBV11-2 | TGTGCCAGCAGCCCAGAGACGGGGGCTGAAGCTTTCTTT | CASSPETGAEAFF
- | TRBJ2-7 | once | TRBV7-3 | TGTGCCAGCAGCCAGAGACAGCCACCCTACGAGCAGTACTTC | CASSQRQPPYEQYF
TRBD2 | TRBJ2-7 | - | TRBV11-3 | TGTGCCAGCAGCCATAAACTAGCGGACTCCTACGAGCAGTACTTC | CASSHKLADSYEQYF
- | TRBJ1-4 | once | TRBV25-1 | TGTGCCAGCAGCGGGGCCAGAAGAGAAAAACTGTTTTTT | CASSGARREKLFF
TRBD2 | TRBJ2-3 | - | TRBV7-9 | TGTGCCAGCAGCGAGGGACTAGCGTCTAGCACAGATACGCAGTATTTT | CASSEGLASSTDTQYF
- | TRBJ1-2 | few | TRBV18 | TGTGCCAGCTCACCCCAGGAATCAGGACGCGGCTACACCTTC | CASSPQESGRGYTF
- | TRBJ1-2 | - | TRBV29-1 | TGCAGCGTTGTGCAGGGAACCAGTTATGGCTACACCTTC | CSVVQGTSYGYTF
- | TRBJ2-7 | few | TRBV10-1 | TGCGCCAGCAGTGAGATAAAGTGGGGACCCTACGAGCAGTACTTC | CASSEIKWGPYEQYF
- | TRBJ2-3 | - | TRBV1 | TGCACCAGCAGCCAAAGAAGCCTAGGGGGGAAGGGGGACACCACAGATACGCAGTATTTT | CTSSQRSLGGKGDTTDTQYF
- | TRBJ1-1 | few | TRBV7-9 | TGTGCCAGCAGCGTGTCGGGGGAGGGGTACACTGAAGCTTTCTTT | CASSVSGEGYTEAFF
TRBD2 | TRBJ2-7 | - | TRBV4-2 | TGTGCCAGCAGCCGGGTTCTGGGACTAGCGGCCTCCGAGCAGTACTTC | CASSRVLGLAASEQYF
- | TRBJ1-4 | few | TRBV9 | TGTGCCAGCAGCGAGGTAGGGGGGGCTGAAAAACTGTTTTTT | CASSEVGGAEKLFF
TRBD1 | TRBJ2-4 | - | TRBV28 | TGTGCCAGCAGTCCGGGACAGGGAACCTCGCTAGCCAAAAACATTCAGTACTTC | CASSPGQGTSLAKNIQYF
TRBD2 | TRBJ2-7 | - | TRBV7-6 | TGTGCCAGCAGCTTAGGGCCTAGCGGCTCCTACGAGCAGTACTTC | CASSLGPSGSYEQYF
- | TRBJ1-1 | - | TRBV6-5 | TGTGCCAGCAGCCTCACCGGGGGCCCGAACACTGAAGCTTTCTTT | CASSLTGGPNTEAFF
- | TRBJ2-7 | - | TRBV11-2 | TGTGCCAGCAGTCGTTTACGGGACCCAAGGGGGGCCTACGAGCAGTACTTC | CASSRLRDPRGAYEQYF
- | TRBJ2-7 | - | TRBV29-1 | TGCAGCGCTCTGGGGCTATCAGGCGAGCAGTACTTC | CSALGLSGEQYF
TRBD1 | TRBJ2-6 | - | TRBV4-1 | TGCGCCAGCAGCCAAGATCAGCAGGGGGCTGCTGGGGCCAACGTCCTGACTTTC | CASSQDQQGAAGANVLTF
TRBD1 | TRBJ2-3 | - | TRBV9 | TGTGCCAGCAGCGTAGTGGGGACAGGGGTAGATACGCAGTATTTT | CASSVVGTGVDTQYF
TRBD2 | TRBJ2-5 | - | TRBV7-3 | TGTGCCAGCAGCGTAGGACTAGCGGACAAAGAGACCCAGTACTTC | CASSVGLADKETQYF
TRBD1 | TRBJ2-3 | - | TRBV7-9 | TGTGCCAGCAGCTCCAAGGGGGCCCTACGCACAGATACGCAGTATTTT | CASSSKGALRTDTQYF
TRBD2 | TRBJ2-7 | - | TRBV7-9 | TGTGCCAGCAGCTCCCACAGCGGGAACTACGAGCAGTACTTC | CASSSHSGNYEQYF
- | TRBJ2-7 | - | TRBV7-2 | TGTGCCAGCAGCTTTTACAACTACGAGCAGTACTTC | CASSFYNYEQYF
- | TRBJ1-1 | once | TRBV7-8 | TGTGCCAGCAGCTCCATCGTTTGGGGGAACACTGAAGCTTTCTTT | CASSSIVWGNTEAFF
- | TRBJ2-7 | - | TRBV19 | TGTGCCAGTAGTACCCCAGGGCGGCACTACGAGCAGTACTTC | CASSTPGRHYEQYF
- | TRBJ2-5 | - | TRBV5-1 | TGCGCCAGCAGCTTGGCCTGGGCAGCCCAAGAGACCCAGTACTTC | CASSLAWAAQETQYF